This TCR beta chain was captured in a study of blood T cell repertoires in COVID-19. Produced via immunoSEQ multiplex PCR; TCRdb's table is partial and in-frame only. The table lists a few hundred thousand clones, almost 90% of them singletons. In germline, CDR1 is SGHRS, CDR2 YFSETQ. CDR3 length: 16 amino acids. J was trimmed by 9 bases and V by 3 bases; bases with no gene match: 13. Sequencing used PBMCs or T cells enriched from blood (not recorded which). The J gene is TRBJ2-1, the V gene TRBV5-1; 9 bases line up with TRBD2. The sequence was collected from a young woman with acute COVID-19. This chain's CDR3 is CASSSPGTSRVSEQFF. The CDR3 DNA sequence: TGCGCCAGCAGCTCACCCGGGACTAGCAGGGTCAGTGAGCAGTTCTTC.